This TCR beta chain was identified in a study of cytomegalovirus exposure and HLA in healthy donors. General observations from the study: Later analysis identified a missense DCLRE1C variant that was linked to TCR beta V- and J-gene trimming. Associated with cytomegalovirus, according to the listing, were 164 TCR beta chains. Later analysis showed most CMV-associated TCR beta chains appearing HLA-restricted. In a later analysis, productive TCRs from donors in an Asian-associated ancestry cluster reportedly carried fewer N-insertions than the cohort mean.

Looked up from germline, CDR1 is GTSNPN and CDR2 is SVGIG (reference sequence). This CDR3 has 14 residues. Remarks on this clone: No antigen is known for it.

PCR employed 60 Vbeta and 13 Jbeta primers. Produced via immunoSEQ multiplex PCR; TCRdb's table is partial and in-frame only. The table shows about 96,000 clones, with around 79% occurring only once. This sequence joins TRBV30 and TRBJ2-5; 9 nucleotides line up with TRBD1. The J call may be wrong; the DNA end is better matched by TRBJ2-7. Sequenced sample: PBMCs. The TCR sequence derives from a female donor in good health and CMV-seropositive. The CDR3 DNA reads as TGTGCCTGGAACCTCGGGACAGGGTTCTACGAGCAGTACTTC. It specifies CAWNLGTGFYEQYF.